A single sample gave rise to the 13 T cell receptor beta chains below, sequenced in a study of blood T cell repertoires in COVID-19 (dated by TCRdb to 2020 to 2021). Library construction relied on the immunoSEQ multiplex PCR assay. TCRdb limited this immuneACCESS table to in-frame rearrangements with V and J called. A share of clones is missing; checked studies link under half to unresolved V genes, and the rest is unexplained. For this sample there are about 270,000 clones; 80% to 90% appear just once. The ten largest clones represent less than 2.5% of the sample. The sample was PBMCs or T cells enriched from blood (not recorded which). The source is a woman younger than 35 who had recovered from COVID-19.

This clone was recorded at least ten times. Other DNA variants within this sample encode the same CDR3. The V call is TRBV5-5, the J call TRBJ1-6; D might be TRBD1 (6 bases). V lost 4 bases, J lost 7 bases, and 12 bases lay in between. This CDR3 has 14 amino acids. CDR1 is SGHKS and CDR2 is YYEKEE in the germline V gene (reference sequence). The CDR3 here is CASSRTTGNSPLHF. DNA for the CDR3: TGTGCCAGCAGCCGAACGACAGGAAATTCACCCCTCCACTTT.

The chain combines TRBV28 with TRBJ2-3; D perhaps matches TRBD1 (5 bases). V was clipped by 4 bases and J by 2 bases, with 10 bases between them. Germline V gene data show CDR1 as MDHEN and CDR2 as SYDVKM. The CDR3 length is 14 residues. Written as DNA, the CDR3 is TGTGCCAGCAGTTATGACAGCCCCACAGATACGCAGTATTTT. Residues: CASSYDSPTDTQYF.

CDR3 sequence (DNA): TGTGCCAGTAAACGAACTACGAACACTGAAGCTTTCTTT. This sequence encodes CASKRTTNTEAFF. The chain combines TRBV19 with TRBJ1-1; D not resolved. This CDR3 has 13 residues. V lost 7 bases to trimming and J lost 1 base, with 10 bases between them. Germline V gives CDR1 LNHDA, CDR2 SQIVND (reference sequence).

V is TRBV2 and J is TRBJ2-1, with a weak D call TRBD2 (6 bases). This CDR3 comprises 15 residues. The germline CDR1 and CDR2 sequences are SNHLY and FYNNEI. The V gene lost 5 bases and the J gene lost 9 bases, with 20 bases spanning the gap. DNA of the CDR3: TGTGCCAGCAGTCTGACTAGGGATTCTACAAGTGAGCAGTTCTTC. It specifies CASSLTRDSTSEQFF.

The V call is TRBV7-8, the J call TRBJ2-7; 7 bases fit TRBD2. V was clipped by 2 bases and J by 2 bases; unmatched bases: 6. Per germline, CDR1 SGHVS and CDR2 FQNEAQ. The CDR3 has 15 residues. This CDR3 reads CASSLSGGGPYEQYF. The CDR3, as DNA: TGTGCCAGCAGCTTATCGGGCGGGGGACCCTACGAGCAGTACTTC.

The chain has TRBV2 and TRBJ1-5; 7 positions match TRBD1. The germline V gene has CDR1 SNHLY and CDR2 FYNNEI. The V segment lost 6 bases and the J segment 3 bases; nucleotides outside the gene matches: 5. This CDR3 comprises 14 residues. This CDR3 reads CASSPDRDNQPQHF. CDR3 nucleotide sequence: TGTGCCAGCAGCCCAGACAGGGACAATCAGCCCCAGCATTTT.

This chain uses TRBV29-1 with TRBJ1-2; no reliable D call. CDR3 length: 13 residues. V lost 7 bases and J lost 7, with 19 bases in between. In germline, CDR1 is SQVTM, CDR2 ANQGSEA. The CDR3 sequence is CSADRIPSGGYTF. CDR3 nucleotides: TGCAGCGCTGATCGGATACCTTCGGGTGGCTACACCTTC.

J is TRBJ1-6 and V is TRBV10-2; D unresolved. Between the trimmed V and J ends, which lost 0 bases and 7 bases, there was a span of 4 bases. The CDR3 is made up of 13 amino acids. Per the germline V gene, CDR1 is WSHSY and CDR2 is SAAADI. The CDR3 DNA sequence: TGCGCCAGCAGTGAGTCGGGCAATTCACCCCTCCACTTT. Translated, it gives CASSESGNSPLHF.

The chain has TRBV29-1 and TRBJ1-6; possible D gene TRBD1, 5 bases. Germline CDR1 and CDR2: SQVTM and ANQGSEA. The CDR3 spans 13 residues. Trimming left V 6 bases short and J 7 bases short, with 13 bases between. CDR3 DNA: TGCAGCGTACAACAAGGGGTCAATTCACCCCTCCACTTT. It codes for CSVQQGVNSPLHF.

The chain joins TRBV7-8 to TRBJ2-1, with 8 bases matching TRBD1. The CDR3 is made up of 15 amino acids. The trim removed 5 bases at V and 5 bases at J, leaving 8 bases unmatched. Germline CDR1 is SGHVS and CDR2 is FQNEAQ. CDR3 loop: CASSKAGQGNNEQFF. DNA of the CDR3: TGTGCCAGCAGCAAAGCCGGACAGGGAAACAATGAGCAGTTCTTC.

This clone came up once. The genes are TRBV7-6 and TRBJ2-7; 9 positions match TRBD2. V shed 2 bases and J 3 bases; nucleotides not matched to a gene: 14. Looked up from germline, CDR1 is SGHVS and CDR2 is FNYEAQ. The CDR3 contains 18 residues. In nucleotides, the CDR3 is TGTGCCAGCAGCTTAAGTGGCTCTAGCGGGGCCGAGAACTACGAGCAGTACTTC. Its protein product is CASSLSGSSGAENYEQYF.

This chain links TRBV5-1 with TRBJ1-2; a possible D gene is TRBD1 (5 bases). Germline V gives CDR1 SGHRS, CDR2 YFSETQ. V was shortened by 5 bases and J by 10 bases, with 15 bases between the two germline ends. The CDR3 contains 12 residues. The CDR3 coding sequence is TGCGCCAGCAGATCCGAGGACATTAACTACACCTTC. Translation: CASRSEDINYTF.

The J gene is TRBJ1-6, the V gene TRBV5-1; 8 positions match TRBD1. With 4 bases clipped from V and 9 bases from J, the junction kept 9 bases outside the gene matches. CDR1 SGHRS and CDR2 YFSETQ come from the germline V gene. CDR3 length: 15 residues. This CDR3 is CASSPRTGMGSPLHF. The DNA for the CDR3 is TGCGCCAGCAGCCCCAGGACAGGGATGGGTTCACCCCTCCACTTT.